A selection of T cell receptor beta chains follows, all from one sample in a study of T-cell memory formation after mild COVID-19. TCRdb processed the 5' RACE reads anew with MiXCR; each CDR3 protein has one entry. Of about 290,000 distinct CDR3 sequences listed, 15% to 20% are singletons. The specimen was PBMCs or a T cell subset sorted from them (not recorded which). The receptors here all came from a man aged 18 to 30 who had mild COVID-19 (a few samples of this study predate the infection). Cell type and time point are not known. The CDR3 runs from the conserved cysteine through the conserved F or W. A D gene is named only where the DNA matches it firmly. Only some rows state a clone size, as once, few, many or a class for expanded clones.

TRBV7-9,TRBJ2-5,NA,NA,TGTGCCAGCAGCCCGGGGGACACGTACCAAGAGACCCAGTACTTC,CASSPGDTYQETQYF
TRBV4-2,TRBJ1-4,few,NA,TGTGCCAGCAGCCAAGATAAAAGGGATCGCGAAAAACTGTTTTTT,CASSQDKRDREKLFF
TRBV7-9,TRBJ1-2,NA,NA,TGTGCCAGCAGCTTAGCGGCCGCCGGGGAGGGCTACACCTTC,CASSLAAAGEGYTF
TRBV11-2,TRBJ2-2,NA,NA,TGTGCCAGCAGCTTATTTTCCCCCGGGGAGCTGTTTTTT,CASSLFSPGELFF
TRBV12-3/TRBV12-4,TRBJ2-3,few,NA,TGTGCCAGCAGTTTAGCGCTAGGGAGAAGCACAGATACGCAGTATTTT,CASSLALGRSTDTQYF
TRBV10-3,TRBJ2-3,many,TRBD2,TGTGCCATCAGTGAAACTCGGACTAGCGGGAACACAGATACGCAGTATTTT,CAISETRTSGNTDTQYF
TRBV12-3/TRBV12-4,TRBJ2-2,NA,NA,TGTGCCAGCCTCGGGACGGCGAACACCGGGGAGCTGTTTTTT,CASLGTANTGELFF
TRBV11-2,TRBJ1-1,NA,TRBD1,TGTGCCAGCAGCCCTAGGACAGGGACGAACACTGAAGCTTTCTTT,CASSPRTGTNTEAFF
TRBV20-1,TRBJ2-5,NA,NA,TGCAGTGCTAGTTGGGCCGGGGTCGTTGCAGAAGAGACCCAGTACTTC,CSASWAGVVAEETQYF
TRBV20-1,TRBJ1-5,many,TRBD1,TGCAGTGCTAGGACAGGGAATCAGCCCCAGCATTTT,CSARTGNQPQHF
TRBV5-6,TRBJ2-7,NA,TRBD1,TGTGCCAGCAGCCCGGGACAGGGCGACGAGCAGTACTTC,CASSPGQGDEQYF
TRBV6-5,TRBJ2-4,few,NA,TGTGCCAGCAGCTCTGACCCCCTAGCCAAAAACATTCAGTACTTC,CASSSDPLAKNIQYF
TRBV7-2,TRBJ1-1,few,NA,TGTGCCAGCAGCCCCCGGCCGGGGACTGAAGCTTTCTTT,CASSPRPGTEAFF
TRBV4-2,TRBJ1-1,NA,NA,TGTGCCAGCAGCGAAGGAGGGGGTATGAACACTGAAGCTTTCTTT,CASSEGGGMNTEAFF
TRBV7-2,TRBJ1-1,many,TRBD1,TGTGCCAGCAGCTCGTCCGGGACAGGGGGCAACCCGCTTTACACTGAAGCTTTCTTT,CASSSSGTGGNPLYTEAFF
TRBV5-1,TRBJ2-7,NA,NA,TGCGCCAGCAGCTACCCCGGGACTGGCTACGAGCAGTACTTC,CASSYPGTGYEQYF
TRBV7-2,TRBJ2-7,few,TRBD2,TGTGCCAGCAGCTTAGCGCTTAGCGGGGGTTACGAGCAGTACTTC,CASSLALSGGYEQYF
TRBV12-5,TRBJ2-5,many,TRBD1,TGTGCTAGTGGTTTGGGGGACAGTACCCAAGAGACCCAGTACTTC,CASGLGDSTQETQYF
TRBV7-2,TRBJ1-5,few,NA,TGTGCCAGCAGCCAACAGGGAAGCGGTCAGCCCCAGCATTTT,CASSQQGSGQPQHF
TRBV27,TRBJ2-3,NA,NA,TGTGCCAGCAGTTCCCCCCCAGGGGGCACAGATACGCAGTATTTT,CASSSPPGGTDTQYF
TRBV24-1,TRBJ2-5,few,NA,TGTGCCACCAGTGTCGATTCGTACCAAGAGACCCAGTACTTC,CATSVDSYQETQYF
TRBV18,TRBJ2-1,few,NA,TGTGCCAGCTCACCACCGGGAGCCTACAATGAGCAGTTCTTC,CASSPPGAYNEQFF
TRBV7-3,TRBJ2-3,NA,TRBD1,TGTGCCAGCAGCTCCGGGACAGGGAGGTCAGATACGCAGTATTTT,CASSSGTGRSDTQYF
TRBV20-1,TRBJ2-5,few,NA,TGCAGTGCTAGTGATCCGCGGGGTGGCTCAGAGACCCAGTACTTC,CSASDPRGGSETQYF
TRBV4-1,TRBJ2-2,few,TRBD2,TGCGCCAGCAGCCATAGGATGGCGGGGGGGCAGTCCGGGGAGCTGTTTTTT,CASSHRMAGGQSGELFF
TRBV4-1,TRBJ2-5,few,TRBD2,TGCGCCAGCAGCCCTTCCTCCCTAGCGGGGGGCCAGACCCAGTACTTC,CASSPSSLAGGQTQYF
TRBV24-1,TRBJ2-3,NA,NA,TGTGCCACCAGTGATTCCGCGGGTACGCAGTATTTT,CATSDSAGTQYF
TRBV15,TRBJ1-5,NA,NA,TGTGCCACCAGCAGAGATTGGCGACAGCCCCAGCATTTT,CATSRDWRQPQHF
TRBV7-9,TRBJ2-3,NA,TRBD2,TGTGCCAGCAGCGGAGGGACTAGCGGCATTGATACGCAGTATTTT,CASSGGTSGIDTQYF
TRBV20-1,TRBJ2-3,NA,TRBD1,TGCAGTGCTGCGTTACAGGGGACGCCGGGTACGCAGTATTTT,CSAALQGTPGTQYF
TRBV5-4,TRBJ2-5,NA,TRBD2,TGTGCCAGCAGCTTGCAGCAGCGGGGTCAAGAGACCCAGTACTTC,CASSLQQRGQETQYF
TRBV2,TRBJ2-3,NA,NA,TGTGCCAGCAATCAGGGGCCCTTCACAGATACGCAGTATTTT,CASNQGPFTDTQYF
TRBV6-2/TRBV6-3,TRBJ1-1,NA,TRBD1,TGTGCCAGCAGTTACTCCTGGACAGGGCCCTTTAGCGACACTGAAGCTTTCTTT,CASSYSWTGPFSDTEAFF
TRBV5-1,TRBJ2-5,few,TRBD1,TGCGCCAGCAGCTTGGTTGCAGGGGGCTCAACGGAGACCCAGTACTTC,CASSLVAGGSTETQYF
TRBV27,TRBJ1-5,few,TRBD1,TGTGCCAGCAGCCGGGACAGGGGAACTCAGCCCCAGCATTTT,CASSRDRGTQPQHF
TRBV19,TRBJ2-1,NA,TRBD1,TGTGCCAGCGGGGACAGGGCGAGCTCCTACAATGAGCAGTTCTTC,CASGDRASSYNEQFF
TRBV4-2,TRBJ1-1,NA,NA,TGTGCCAGCAGCCAAATGTCCACTGAAGCTTTCTTT,CASSQMSTEAFF
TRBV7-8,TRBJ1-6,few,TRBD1,TGTGCCAGCAGCTTATATAGGGGGCGAGATAATAATTCACCCCTCCACTTT,CASSLYRGRDNNSPLHF
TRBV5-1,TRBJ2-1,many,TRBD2,TGCGCCAGCAGCCCCTCCAGCGGGGTCTACAATGAGCAGTTCTTC,CASSPSSGVYNEQFF
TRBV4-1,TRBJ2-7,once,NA,TGCGCCAGCAGCCAAGAGGGCCCCAAGATCTACGAGCAGTACTTC,CASSQEGPKIYEQYF
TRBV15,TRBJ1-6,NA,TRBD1,TGTGCCACCAGCAGAGTGGGACAGGCCAATTCACCCCTCCACTTT,CATSRVGQANSPLHF
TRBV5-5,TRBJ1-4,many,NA,TGTGCCAGCAGCCCTCGGGCCCTCAATGAAAAACTGTTTTTT,CASSPRALNEKLFF
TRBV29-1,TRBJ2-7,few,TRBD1,TGCAGCGTTTCTGGACAGGGCCCCTACGAGCAGTACTTC,CSVSGQGPYEQYF
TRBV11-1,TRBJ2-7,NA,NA,TGTGCCAGCAGCGCGTTAGACGGAACCGAGAGCCCCACCTACGAGCAGTACTTC,CASSALDGTESPTYEQYF
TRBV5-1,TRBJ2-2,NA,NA,TGCGCCAGCAGCTTGGCCAGGGTAAAGACCGGGGAGCTGTTTTTT,CASSLARVKTGELFF
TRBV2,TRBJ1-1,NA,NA,TGTGCCAGCACTATGGTCCTGAACACTGAAGCTTTCTTT,CASTMVLNTEAFF
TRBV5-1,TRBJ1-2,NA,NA,TGCGCCAGCAGCCCTGAGGACCCGGCGGATGGCTACACCTTC,CASSPEDPADGYTF
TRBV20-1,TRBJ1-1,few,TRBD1,TGCAGTGCTAGAAACACAGGGGTTCGGGTAGCTTTCTTT,CSARNTGVRVAFF
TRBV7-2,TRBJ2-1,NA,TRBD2,TGTGCCAGCAGCTCGGGACTAGCGGGGGGGCTGGCGTTCTTC,CASSSGLAGGLAFF
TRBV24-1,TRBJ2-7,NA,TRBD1,TGTGCCACCGGGACAGGGGGCTACGAGCAGTACTTC,CATGTGGYEQYF
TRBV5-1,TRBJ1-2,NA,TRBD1,TGCGCCAGCGGAAGCGGACAGGTTAACTATGGCTACACCTTC,CASGSGQVNYGYTF
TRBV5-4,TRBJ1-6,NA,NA,TGTGCCAGCAGACGGGAGCGGGATTCACCCCTCCACTTT,CASRRERDSPLHF
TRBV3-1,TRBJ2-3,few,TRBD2,TGTGCCAGCAGCCAATGGACTAGCGGGGGAACAGATACGCAGTATTTT,CASSQWTSGGTDTQYF
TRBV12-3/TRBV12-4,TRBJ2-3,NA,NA,TGTGCCAGCATCCTGGGAGGCTCCACAGATACGCAGTATTTT,CASILGGSTDTQYF
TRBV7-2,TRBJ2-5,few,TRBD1,TGTGCCAGCAGCTTCAACAGGGGGCGCCAAGAGACCCAGTACTTC,CASSFNRGRQETQYF
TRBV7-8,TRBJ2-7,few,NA,TGTGCCAGCAGCCCGTATCGGGGGTTAACCTACGAGCAGTACTTC,CASSPYRGLTYEQYF
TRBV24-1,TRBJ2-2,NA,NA,TGTGCCACCAGTGATTTACGCGCAGAGAACACCGGGGAGCTGTTTTTT,CATSDLRAENTGELFF